The 14 T cell receptor beta chains presented below share a single source sample, sequenced in a study of a mutant IDH1 vaccine in newly diagnosed glioma. Time point here: week 23, last vaccination. A single vaccine dose contained 300 ug of mutant IDH1 20-mer peptide, and topical imiquimod was used with it. Assay used: immunoSEQ multiplex PCR; TCRdb lists only in-frame clones, some missing. The sample has around 40,000 clones; 65% to 80% are singletons. Which antigens these TCRs recognize remains unknown. Sample: PBMCs, taken from a glioma patient whose treatment included an IDH1 peptide vaccine. The source of these receptors is a man aged 45-65 years with glioma.

The sample holds a few counts of this clone. CDR3 sequence (DNA): TGTGCCAGCAGGCCGGGACAGGGTAGACTGGGCTACACCTTC. Translated, it gives CASRPGQGRLGYTF. The chain recombines TRBV27 with TRBJ1-2; 9 bases map to TRBD1. The CDR3 is 14 amino acids. Trimming cost V 6 bases and J 8 bases; bases outside gene matches: 10. CDR1 and CDR2 (germline): MNHEY, SMNVEV (reference sequence).

This chain uses TRBV27 with TRBJ2-7, with D tentatively TRBD2 (6 bases). In germline, CDR1 is MNHEY, CDR2 SMNVEV (reference sequence). CDR3 length: 14 residues. The V gene lost 7 bases and the J gene lost 3 bases, with 16 bases spanning the gap. The CDR3 sequence: CASKEEGLSYEQYF. CDR3 coding DNA: TGTGCCAGCAAAGAAGAGGGACTGAGCTACGAGCAGTACTTC.

The rearrangement joins TRBV5-6 to TRBJ2-5; TRBD2 agrees at 10 bases. With V trimmed by 1 base and J by 3 bases, 12 bases remained unmatched. This CDR3 has 18 amino acids. Per the germline V gene, CDR1 is SGHDT and CDR2 is YYEEEE. The chain's CDR3 is CASSLSPSGGISKETQYF. The CDR3 DNA sequence: TGTGCCAGCAGCTTGTCCCCTAGCGGGGGTATCTCTAAAGAGACCCAGTACTTC.

The rearrangement joins TRBV2 to TRBJ1-5; D call uncertain. Germline V gene data show CDR1 as SNHLY and CDR2 as FYNNEI. Trimming left V 2 bases short and J 7 bases short, with 15 bases between. This CDR3 has 15 residues. The CDR3 nucleotides read TGTGCCAGCAGTGAACAGCCCTTATTGGAACAGCCCCAGCATTTT. As protein: CASSEQPLLEQPQHF.

The chain recombines TRBV11-2 with TRBJ2-7; D perhaps matches TRBD1 (5 bases). Trimming stripped 2 bases from V and 3 bases from J, with 8 bases between. CDR3 size: 13 residues. The germline gives CDR1 SGHAT, CDR2 FQNNGV. CDR3 coding DNA: TGTGCCAGCAGCTTACTTCAGGGCTACGAGCAGTACTTC. This codes for CASSLLQGYEQYF.

The chain joins TRBV10-3 to TRBJ1-1; possibly TRBD1 for D (5 bases). Germline V gene data show CDR1 as ENHRY and CDR2 as SYGVKD. The CDR3 length is 14 residues. The germline V and J ends were trimmed by 3 bases and 4 bases, with 12 bases remaining between them. The CDR3 bases are TGTGCCATCAGTGAAGGGGACCAGGGCACTGAAGCTTTCTTT. Translation: CAISEGDQGTEAFF.

The V gene is TRBV4-1, the J gene TRBJ2-7; either TRBD1 or TRBD2 may supply D (6 bases each). Trimming left V 3 bases short and J 0 bases short, with 9 bases between. Germline CDR1 MGHRA, CDR2 YSYEKL. The CDR3 runs 14 residues. CDR3 bases: TGCGCCAGCAGCCAGGGGGGCAGCTCCTACGAGCAGTACTTC. Translation gives CASSQGGSSYEQYF.

The count of this clone is one. The chain carries TRBV5-1 and TRBJ2-5; D may be TRBD2 (6 bases). The V end was cut by 4 bases, the J end by 5 bases, with 15 bases between. Germline V CDR1 and CDR2: SGHRS, YFSETQ. The CDR3 is 14 amino acids. The CDR3 sequence: CASSTAGRRETQYF. For the CDR3, the DNA is TGCGCCAGCAGCACCGCGGGGCGACGGGAGACCCAGTACTTC.

This clone was recorded once. The gene calls are TRBV5-1 and TRBJ2-7; 8 bases are shared with TRBD1. The CDR3 consists of 14 residues. Germline values: CDR1 SGHRS, CDR2 YFSETQ. J gave up 5 bases and V 0 bases, and 4 bases lay outside the gene matches. This CDR3 is CASSLGGTGNEQYF. CDR3 nucleotides: TGCGCCAGCAGCTTGGGTGGGACAGGAAACGAGCAGTACTTC.

The chain employs TRBV29-1 and TRBJ2-3; TRBD1 matches 11 bases. From germline, CDR1 is SQVTM and CDR2 ANQGSEA. The CDR3 extends over 13 amino acids. The ends lost 3 bases at V and 6 bases at J; junction bases unmatched: 2. The CDR3 sequence is CSVEGQGVDTQYF. The DNA of the CDR3 is TGCAGCGTTGAGGGACAGGGGGTTGATACGCAGTATTTT.

J is TRBJ1-2 and V is TRBV27; TRBD1 matches 11 bases. Germline lookup yields CDR1 MNHEY and CDR2 SMNVEV (reference sequence). J was trimmed by 2 bases and V by 8 bases; bases with no gene match: 1. The CDR3 totals 13 residues. The CDR3 DNA reads as TGTGCCAGCTGGACAGGGGGCAACTATGGCTACACCTTC. It codes for CASWTGGNYGYTF.

J is TRBJ1-1 and V is TRBV7-2; 7 bases are a match to TRBD1. V lost 1 base and J lost 7; bases outside the gene matches: 6. CDR1 is SGHTA, CDR2 FQGNSA, per germline. This CDR3 region has 14 residues. The DNA for the CDR3 is TGTGCCAGCAGCTTAGAGGGGGCGGTAGGTGAAGCTTTCTTT. It yields the protein CASSLEGAVGEAFF.

The chain recombines TRBV7-2 with TRBJ2-2; 9 nucleotides match TRBD1. CDR3 length equals 14 residues. The V gene end was trimmed by 3 bases and the J gene end by 7 bases; junction bases not matched to a gene: 3. Germline assignment: CDR1 SGHTA and CDR2 FQGNSA. CDR3 amino acids: CASSLGQGYGELFF. DNA of the CDR3: TGTGCCAGCAGCTTGGGACAGGGTTACGGGGAGCTGTTTTTT.

This chain links TRBV7-2 with TRBJ1-5, with 8 bases fitting TRBD1. The CDR3 contains 15 residues. V lost 4 bases to trimming and J lost 7 bases; unmatched junction nucleotides: 9. CDR1 and CDR2 from the germline V gene are SGHTA and FQGNSA. DNA for the CDR3: TGTGCCAGCAGCTCAGAGACAGGGGACAGCCAGCCCCAGCATTTT. Amino acids: CASSSETGDSQPQHF.